What follows is one T cell receptor beta chain and its context. Its antigen is unidentified. CDR1 is SGHVS, CDR2 FQNEAQ, per germline. CDR3 length: 15 amino acids. The ends lost 2 bases at V and 4 bases at J; junction bases unmatched: 6. Samples of blood were obtained at baseline, on cycle 4 day 1, and on cycle 7 day 1. This sample is drawn from a study of OX40 agonist ivuxolimab in advanced cancers. Across the study: Patients with hepatocellular carcinoma, melanoma, renal cell or head and neck cancer made up the dose-escalation patients. Study conclusions and caveats: Doses of 0.1 to 3.0 mg/kg were accompanied by clonal expansion of CD4+ and CD8+ blood T cells by week 6.

The table came from immunoSEQ multiplex PCR; TCRdb's copy has only in-frame clones and leaves some out. In the table there are 25,000 to 35,000 clones, approximately 81% of which are singletons. J is TRBJ2-5 and V is TRBV7-8; 8 positions match TRBD1. The sample consisted of CD4+ or CD8+ T cells sorted from blood, taken in a trial of the OX40 agonist ivuxolimab. This sequence originates from an adult with an advanced solid tumor such as melanoma, head and neck, liver or kidney cancer. The CDR3 coding sequence is TGTGCCAGCAGCTTAAGGACAGGGCGGGCAGAGACCCAGTACTTC. Protein product: CASSLRTGRAETQYF.